The 27 T cell receptor beta chains below all came from one sample that was sequenced in a study of T cell changes during pregnancy in multiple sclerosis. Libraries were prepared by immunoSEQ multiplex PCR; TCRdb keeps only in-frame clonotypes and omits some of them. The table records fewer than 40,000 clones, around 93% of them present only once. The sample in question was CD4+ T cells from peripheral blood mononuclear cells, obtained after pregnancy. Every receptor here comes from a female donor with multiple sclerosis, enrolled in a pregnancy study.

This chain joins TRBV6-5 and TRBJ1-5; a weak D match, TRBD1 (6 bases). Trimming took off 6 bases at V and 6 bases at J, with 12 bases between the two ends. The CDR3 runs to 13 residues. Germline V gene data show CDR1 as MNHEY and CDR2 as SVGAGI. The CDR3 region is CASRPNRVQPQHF. The CDR3 bases are TGTGCCAGCAGGCCAAACAGGGTTCAGCCCCAGCATTTT.

CDR3 protein: CASSLLTVNQPQHF. DNA for the CDR3: TGTGCCAGTAGTCTCCTGACAGTCAATCAGCCCCAGCATTTT. The chain couples TRBV19 to TRBJ1-5, with D perhaps matching TRBD1 (5 bases). V dropped 5 bases and J dropped 3 bases, with 11 bases sitting between them. This CDR3 is 14 amino acids long. CDR1 and CDR2 (germline): LNHDA, SQIVND (reference sequence).

This chain links TRBV10-3 with TRBJ1-2, with 11 bases lining up with TRBD1. The trim removed 3 bases at V and 7 bases at J, leaving 7 bases unmatched. The CDR3 has 15 residues. Germline assignment: CDR1 ENHRY and CDR2 SYGVKD. The CDR3 bases are TGTGCCATCAGTGATGCCGGGACAGGGGGAGGTGGCTACACCTTC. Its translation: CAISDAGTGGGGYTF.

The chain employs TRBV6-1 and TRBJ1-2; D not resolved. Per the germline V gene, CDR1 is MNHNS and CDR2 is SASEGT. The CDR3 runs to 15 residues. V lost 6 bases, J lost 2 bases, and 16 bases lay in between. The CDR3 loop reads CASSPRQRANYGYTF. The DNA for the CDR3 is TGTGCCAGCAGCCCCAGGCAAAGAGCCAACTATGGCTACACCTTC.

This chain links TRBV5-1 with TRBJ2-5, with 7 positions matching TRBD1. Looked up from germline, CDR1 is SGHRS and CDR2 is YFSETQ. The CDR3 runs 14 residues. Germline trimming cut 5 bases from V and 3 bases from J; bases unmatched to any gene: 7. The CDR3 region is CASRNGTAKETQYF. The CDR3 region has the DNA TGCGCCAGCAGAAACGGGACAGCAAAAGAGACCCAGTACTTC.

The J gene is TRBJ2-2, the V gene TRBV5-4, with 10 nucleotides matching TRBD1. This CDR3 is built from 16 residues. The ends lost 4 bases at V and 6 bases at J; junction bases unmatched: 9. The V gene's germline CDR1 is SGHNT and CDR2 YYREEE (reference sequence). The CDR3: CASSRPGQGLAGELFF. The CDR3, as DNA: TGTGCCAGCAGCCGGCCGGGACAGGGGTTGGCCGGGGAGCTGTTTTTT. The entire variable domain, with the rest obtained from reference TRBV5-4 and TRBJ2-2, is as follows: ETGVTQSPTHLIKTRGQQVTLRCSSQSGHNTVSWYQQALGQGPQFIFQYYREEENGRGNFPPRFSGLQFPNYSSELNVNALELDDSALYLCASSRPGQGLAGELFFGEGSRLTVL.

V is TRBV27 and J is TRBJ1-2; no reliable D call. V lost 3 bases to trimming and J lost 6 bases, with 20 bases between them. Germline V lookup: CDR1 MNHEY, CDR2 SMNVEV (reference sequence). CDR3 length: 16 residues. The CDR3 DNA follows: TGTGCCAGCAGTTTCGGGCGCCCACGGGAGTCGAATGGCTACACCTTC. This sequence encodes CASSFGRPRESNGYTF.

This clone was recorded only once. The rearrangement links TRBV9 to TRBJ1-5; D uncertain. V gave up 2 bases and J gave up 2 bases, with 11 bases separating them. This CDR3 has 15 amino acids. The germline gives CDR1 SGDLS, CDR2 YYNGEE. CDR3 protein: CASSVSAQGNQPQHF. The CDR3 DNA reads as TGTGCCAGCAGCGTTAGTGCTCAGGGCAATCAGCCCCAGCATTTT.

The chain links TRBV5-1 to TRBJ2-1, with 9 nucleotides matching TRBD2. Trimming at V came to 0 bases and at J to 2 bases, leaving 6 bases not matched to a gene. This CDR3 is built from 17 residues. Germline V lookup: CDR1 SGHRS, CDR2 YFSETQ. CDR3 protein: CASSLEAGGPPYNEQFF. The DNA of the CDR3 is TGCGCCAGCAGCTTGGAGGCGGGGGGGCCGCCCTACAATGAGCAGTTCTTC.

Of note for this clone: The same CDR3 also results from other DNA sequences found in this sample. The J gene is TRBJ1-2, the V gene TRBV29-1, with 8 positions matching TRBD1. This CDR3 contains 13 residues. Germline assignment: CDR1 SQVTM and CDR2 ANQGSEA. Trimming at V came to 8 bases and at J to 8 bases, leaving 13 bases not matched to a gene. CDR3 amino acids: CSTTRGLGGGYTF. CDR3 sequence (DNA): TGCAGCACAACCAGGGGGCTAGGCGGCGGCTACACCTTC.

The rearrangement joins TRBV6-4 to TRBJ2-1; perhaps TRBD1 as D (5 bases). Deletions cut 10 bases from V and 5 bases from J, with 30 bases between. Germline V gene lookup returns CDR1 MRHNA and CDR2 SNTAGT. This CDR3 has 18 residues. CDR3 amino acids: CATNEDIDIYAKDNEQFF. CDR3 bases: TGTGCCACCAATGAGGACATTGATATATACGCAAAAGACAATGAGCAGTTCTTC.

The chain is built from TRBV19 and TRBJ1-5; the D is unclear. In germline, CDR1 is LNHDA, CDR2 SQIVND (reference sequence). V was pared by 4 bases and J by 6 bases, with 10 bases between. The CDR3 is 13 residues long. CDR3 sequence (DNA): TGTGCCAGTAGTAGGTGGGAGGGTCAGCCCCAGCATTTT. Its translation: CASSRWEGQPQHF. Full variable domain (missing parts from reference TRBV19 and TRBJ1-5): DGGITQSPKYLFRKEGQNVTLSCEQNLNHDAMYWYRQDPGQGLRLIYYSQIVNDFQKGDIAEGYSVSREKKESFPLTVTSAQKNPTAFYLCASSRWEGQPQHFGDGTRLSIL.

V gene TRBV6-5 combines with J gene TRBJ2-5, with 8 bases matching TRBD2. The trim removed 8 bases at V and 5 bases at J, leaving 10 bases unmatched. The CDR3 is made up of 14 amino acids. In germline, CDR1 is MNHEY, CDR2 SVGAGI. CDR3 DNA: TGTGCCAGCCGAGGGCGGGGGGCCGTGGAGACCCAGTACTTC. Amino acids: CASRGRGAVETQYF.

The rearrangement joins TRBV6-6 to TRBJ1-2, with D possibly being TRBD1 (6 bases). This CDR3 comprises 13 residues. Trimming took off 2 bases at V and 8 bases at J, with 12 bases between the two ends. Germline V gene data show CDR1 as MNHNY and CDR2 as SVGAGI (reference sequence). The CDR3 is CASSYVQGEGYTF. In DNA form, the CDR3 reads TGTGCCAGCAGTTACGTACAGGGAGAGGGCTACACCTTC.

This chain links TRBV18 with TRBJ1-1; 9 positions match TRBD1. V shed 2 bases, J shed 11 bases, and the junction held 12 bases outside the gene matches. Germline assignment: CDR1 KGHSH and CDR2 LQKENI. This CDR3 contains 15 residues. The CDR3 sequence is CASSPWFTGGLEAFF. In DNA, the CDR3 is TGTGCCAGCTCACCATGGTTCACAGGGGGCTTGGAGGCTTTCTTT.

The chain is built from TRBV7-6 and TRBJ1-1, with 7 bases matching TRBD1. Unmatched junction bases numbered 5, after V lost 0 bases and J lost 4 bases. This CDR3 comprises 15 residues. Germline V CDR1 and CDR2: SGHVS, FNYEAQ. Here the CDR3 reads CASSLAQGVSTEAFF. The CDR3 nucleotides read TGTGCCAGCAGCTTAGCTCAGGGGGTGAGCACTGAAGCTTTCTTT.

This chain links TRBV10-3 with TRBJ1-2, with no clear D. The V gene lost 3 bases and the J gene lost 7 bases, with 12 bases spanning the gap. Germline V gives CDR1 ENHRY, CDR2 SYGVKD. CDR3 length: 13 residues. As DNA, the CDR3 is TGTGCCATCAGTGATGAGGGCTGGCGTGGCTACACCTTC. Its protein product is CAISDEGWRGYTF.

V and J are TRBV18 and TRBJ1-1; the D is unclear. This CDR3 comprises 14 residues. V shed 2 bases and J shed 3 bases, with 10 bases lying between them. Germline-derived CDR1 and CDR2 are KGHSH and LQKENI. CDR3 residues: CASSPREGYTEAFF. Written as DNA, the CDR3 is TGTGCCAGCTCACCAAGGGAGGGCTACACTGAAGCTTTCTTT.

This chain uses TRBV27 with TRBJ2-5, with 9 bases fitting TRBD1. CDR1 is MNHEY and CDR2 is SMNVEV in the germline V gene (reference sequence). Germline trimming cut 2 bases from V and 6 bases from J; bases unmatched to any gene: 10. The CDR3 is 16 residues long. The CDR3 here is CASSLGGTGRIKTQYF. DNA of the CDR3: TGTGCCAGCAGTTTAGGTGGGACAGGGCGAATAAAGACCCAGTACTTC.

The chain links TRBV4-1 to TRBJ1-4; D is possibly TRBD1 (6 bases). The CDR3 has 14 amino acids. The germline V gene has CDR1 MGHRA and CDR2 YSYEKL. With 1 base removed from V and 8 bases from J, the gap between germline ends came to 11 bases. DNA of the CDR3: TGCGCCAGCAGCCAAGGGACAGCTCTCGAAAAACTGTTTTTT. Translating it yields CASSQGTALEKLFF.

V gene TRBV29-1 combines with J gene TRBJ2-7, with a weak D call TRBD2 (6 bases). The CDR3 spans 12 residues. From germline, CDR1 is SQVTM and CDR2 ANQGSEA. With 5 bases removed from V and 1 base from J, the gap between germline ends came to 9 bases. CDR3 in DNA: TGCAGCGTTACTAGCTCGTCCTACGAGCAGTACTTC. Protein: CSVTSSSYEQYF.

The chain joins TRBV18 to TRBJ2-3; maybe TRBD2 (6 bases). The CDR3 has 16 amino acids. Per germline, CDR1 KGHSH and CDR2 LQKENI. V shed 3 bases and J shed 0 bases, with 13 bases lying between them. CDR3 nucleotide sequence: TGTGCCAGCTCACCGACGGGGGTGGGTAGCACAGATACGCAGTATTTT. This gives the protein CASSPTGVGSTDTQYF.

The rearrangement joins TRBV5-1 to TRBJ1-2; unclear D gene. Trimming took off 3 bases at V and 0 bases at J, with 9 bases between the two ends. CDR3 size: 14 residues. The V gene's germline CDR1 is SGHRS and CDR2 YFSETQ. The CDR3 loop reads CASSSRESNYGYTF. The CDR3 DNA sequence: TGCGCCAGCAGCTCGAGGGAATCTAACTATGGCTACACCTTC.

The chain has TRBV5-1 and TRBJ2-7, with a possible D match to TRBD1 (5 bases). In germline, CDR1 is SGHRS, CDR2 YFSETQ. There are 13 residues in the CDR3. V gave up 4 bases and J gave up 2 bases, with 10 bases separating them. This CDR3 reads CASSGAGAYEQYF. The CDR3 region has the DNA TGCGCCAGCAGCGGGGCTGGGGCCTACGAGCAGTACTTC. The full variable domain, with the rest looked up from reference TRBV5-1 and TRBJ2-7, is KAGVTQTPRYLIKTRGQQVTLSCSPISGHRSVSWYQQTPGQGLQFLFEYFSETQRNKGNFPGRFSGRQFSNSRSEMNVSTLELGDSALYLCASSGAGAYEQYFGPGTRLTVT.

V gene TRBV10-3 combines with J gene TRBJ1-1; D is uncertain. CDR3 length: 14 amino acids. Germline V gene lookup returns CDR1 ENHRY and CDR2 SYGVKD. Trimming stripped 4 bases from V and 6 bases from J, with 15 bases between. The DNA of the CDR3 is TGTGCCATCAGTGCGTTTGCGGCGCGTGCTGAAGCTTTCTTT. Translated: CAISAFAARAEAFF.

This chain connects TRBV12-5 to TRBJ2-1; TRBD2 matches at 10 bases. This CDR3 is 15 amino acids long. Germline trimming cut 5 bases from V and 4 bases from J; bases unmatched to any gene: 5. The germline V gene encodes CDR1 LGHNT and CDR2 FRNRAP. CDR3 amino acids: CASGLSGGRYNEQFF. CDR3 in DNA: TGTGCTAGTGGTCTTAGCGGGGGGAGGTACAATGAGCAGTTCTTC.

The chain carries TRBV11-3 and TRBJ2-2; no clear D gene. The V and J ends lost 5 bases and 5 bases respectively, with 9 bases between them. The germline V gene encodes CDR1 SGHNT and CDR2 YENEEA. The CDR3 length is 13 residues. The CDR3 sequence: CASSLTRTGELFF. CDR3 in DNA: TGTGCCAGCAGCCTGACACGTACCGGGGAGCTGTTTTTT.